Each of the 27 T cell receptor beta chains below was sequenced from the same sample in a study of CD8+ T cells in alopecia areata. RNA was extracted and reverse transcribed into cDNA as the sequencing template. The protocol was immunoSEQ multiplex PCR, while the TCRdb copy is restricted to in-frame clones and leaves out a portion. The sample records some 180,000 clones, 56% being singletons. Source material: CD8+ T cells sorted from blood. Every receptor here comes from a human donor in good health.

This rearrangement joins TRBV27 to TRBJ2-7; D is possibly TRBD1 (6 bases). Germline lookup yields CDR1 MNHEY and CDR2 SMNVEV (reference sequence). Trimming cost V 5 bases and J 3 bases, with 11 bases left between them. The CDR3 sequence is 13 residues long. CDR3 bases: TGTGCCAGCAGTCCAGGGGCCAGCTACGAGCAGTACTTC. Its translation: CASSPGASYEQYF.

The rearrangement links TRBV29-1 to TRBJ1-4, with 9 nucleotides matching TRBD1. With V trimmed by 4 bases and J by 7 bases, 10 bases remained unmatched. The CDR3 has 15 amino acids. Germline loops: CDR1 SQVTM, CDR2 ANQGSEA. The CDR3 spells CSVAALDRGGEKLFF. CDR3 nucleotide sequence: TGCAGCGTTGCCGCATTGGACAGGGGCGGTGAAAAACTGTTTTTT.

V is TRBV27 and J is TRBJ1-2; 7 positions agree with TRBD1. This CDR3 is built from 13 residues. Germline CDR1 MNHEY, CDR2 SMNVEV (reference sequence). The V segment lost 5 bases and the J segment 4 bases; nucleotides outside the gene matches: 4. In nucleotides, the CDR3 is TGTGCCAGCAGTCTGACAGGGCTCTATGGCTACACCTTC. Translated, it gives CASSLTGLYGYTF.

This clone occurred a few times. This chain joins TRBV7-9 and TRBJ2-1; D not resolved. Deletions cut 5 bases from V and 0 bases from J, with 11 bases between. The CDR3 consists of 15 residues. Germline V CDR1 and CDR2: SEHNR, FQNEAQ (reference sequence). CDR3 coding DNA: TGTGCCAGCAGCCCGTGGAACTTCTCCTACAATGAGCAGTTCTTC. Translated: CASSPWNFSYNEQFF.

The chain employs TRBV7-3 and TRBJ1-1, with a tentative D call TRBD1 (6 bases). Germline assignment: CDR1 SGHTA and CDR2 FQGTGA. The CDR3 totals 15 residues. V lost 2 bases and J lost 1, with 11 bases in between. This CDR3 is CASSLLAGANTEAFF. The CDR3 bases are TGTGCCAGCAGCTTATTAGCAGGGGCGAACACTGAAGCTTTCTTT.

In its sample, this clone was seen once. This chain uses TRBV6-5 with TRBJ1-5, with D tentatively TRBD1 (6 bases). Germline CDR1 and CDR2: MNHEY and SVGAGI. V dropped 8 bases and J dropped 3 bases, with 11 bases sitting between them. CDR3 length: 13 residues. The CDR3 is CASGGSDNQPQHF. The DNA of the CDR3 is TGTGCCAGCGGGGGCAGCGACAATCAGCCCCAGCATTTT.

The rearrangement links TRBV7-9 to TRBJ2-5, with D perhaps TRBD1 or TRBD2 (5 bases each). V was cut by 0 bases and J by 9 bases, with 5 bases left in between. CDR1 and CDR2 (germline): SEHNR, FQNEAQ (reference sequence). The CDR3 is 11 amino acids. In nucleotides, the CDR3 is TGTGCCAGCAGCTTAGCGGGGGCCCAGTACTTC. Translated, it gives CASSLAGAQYF.

This clone has a handful of counts. The chain links TRBV29-1 to TRBJ2-3; possible D gene TRBD1, 5 bases. This CDR3 has 13 amino acids. In germline, CDR1 is SQVTM, CDR2 ANQGSEA. V gave up 3 bases and J gave up 2 bases, with 9 bases separating them. As DNA, the CDR3 is TGCAGCGTTGACGGCAGGGTCACAGATACGCAGTATTTT. Translated, it gives CSVDGRVTDTQYF.

This clone was counted only a few times. The rearrangement uses TRBV19 and TRBJ1-5; D not certain. This CDR3 contains 14 residues. V was shortened by 1 base and J by 0 bases, with 4 bases between the two germline ends. Germline lookup yields CDR1 LNHDA and CDR2 SQIVND (reference sequence). The CDR3, as DNA: TGTGCCAGTAGTATAGGAGGTAGCAATCAGCCCCAGCATTTT. It codes for CASSIGGSNQPQHF.

The chain couples TRBV30 to TRBJ2-7; perhaps TRBD1 as D (6 bases). There are 12 residues in the CDR3. Trimming stripped 5 bases from V and 0 bases from J, with 8 bases between. The germline gives CDR1 GTSNPN, CDR2 SVGIG (reference sequence). DNA for the CDR3: TGTGCCTGGGGGGGCAGCTCCTACGAGCAGTACTTC. It encodes CAWGGSSYEQYF.

This clone was counted between two and nine times. The chain carries TRBV5-5 and TRBJ2-5; 7 bases are a match to TRBD1. Germline CDR1 SGHKS, CDR2 YYEKEE (reference sequence). V lost 3 bases and J lost 1; bases outside the gene matches: 12. This CDR3 comprises 17 residues. CDR3 nucleotides: TGTGCCAGCAGCTCCCCCGCCCGGGACAGTGGCCAAGAGACCCAGTACTTC. Translation: CASSSPARDSGQETQYF.

This clone has only a few counts. The V call is TRBV6-1, the J call TRBJ1-1; 11 positions match TRBD1. The CDR3 spans 16 residues. V shed 3 bases and J 4 bases; nucleotides not matched to a gene: 7. CDR1 is MNHNS, CDR2 SASEGT, per germline. In nucleotides, the CDR3 is TGTGCCAGCAGTGAGACCCTCGGGACAGGGGGCACTGAAGCTTTCTTT. Its translation: CASSETLGTGGTEAFF.

The rearrangement joins TRBV19 to TRBJ2-1; TRBD1 aligns across 8 bases. The CDR3 sequence is 14 residues long. The V segment lost 3 bases and the J segment 8 bases; nucleotides outside the gene matches: 6. The germline CDR1 and CDR2 sequences are LNHDA and SQIVND (reference sequence). CDR3 region: CASSMGTGHYEQFF. CDR3 coding DNA: TGTGCCAGTAGTATGGGGACAGGACATTATGAGCAGTTCTTC.

This rearrangement joins TRBV4-1 to TRBJ1-2; 9 nucleotides match TRBD1. V lost 0 bases to trimming and J lost 3 bases; unmatched junction nucleotides: 8. Germline values: CDR1 MGHRA, CDR2 YSYEKL. The CDR3 covers 17 residues. CDR3 amino acids: CASSQDGTGKIDYGYTF. The CDR3 DNA follows: TGCGCCAGCAGCCAAGATGGGACAGGGAAGATTGACTATGGCTACACCTTC.

The chain couples TRBV6-5 to TRBJ1-1; TRBD1 aligns across 8 bases. Germline values: CDR1 MNHEY, CDR2 SVGAGI. J lost 6 bases, V lost 4 bases, and 7 bases had no gene match. CDR3 length: 14 residues. CDR3 nucleotides: TGTGCCAGCAGTTTAGGACAGGGAATCGCTGAAGCTTTCTTT. It translates to CASSLGQGIAEAFF.

The gene calls are TRBV7-9 and TRBJ1-1; D gene unclear. The CDR3 contains 12 residues. Per germline, CDR1 SEHNR and CDR2 FQNEAQ (reference sequence). V lost 1 base, J lost 9 bases, and 9 bases lay in between. CDR3 nucleotide sequence: TGTGCCAGCAGCTTAGTAGTACAGAAAGCTTTCTTT. It yields the protein CASSLVVQKAFF.

This chain's CDR3 is CASSAPTGMNTEAFF. The DNA of the CDR3 is TGTGCCAGCAGCGCCCCGACAGGGATGAACACTGAAGCTTTCTTT. The genes are TRBV9 and TRBJ1-1, with 7 bases fitting TRBD1. Germline-derived CDR1 and CDR2 are SGDLS and YYNGEE. V shed 3 bases, J shed 0 bases, and the junction held 5 bases outside the gene matches. This CDR3 comprises 15 residues.

This clone has more than one count but fewer than ten. The genes are TRBV5-6 and TRBJ2-3, with a possible D match to TRBD1 (5 bases). Between the trimmed V and J ends, which lost 6 bases and 4 bases, there was a span of 9 bases. The CDR3 loop spans 12 amino acids. Per germline, CDR1 SGHDT and CDR2 YYEEEE. The CDR3 DNA reads TGTGCCAGCACCTGGGGCCCAGATACGCAGTATTTT. It is translated as CASTWGPDTQYF.

The V call is TRBV19, the J call TRBJ1-5; tentative D call: TRBD1 (6 bases). V was clipped by 6 bases and J by 5 bases, with 20 bases between them. The germline V gene has CDR1 LNHDA and CDR2 SQIVND (reference sequence). This CDR3 is 16 amino acids long. Written as DNA, the CDR3 is TGTGCCAGTAGCATCCTCAACAGGGACGGGGATCAGCCCCAGCATTTT. Translating gives CASSILNRDGDQPQHF.

V usage is TRBV2 and J usage is TRBJ2-5; D is unresolved. V lost 2 bases, J lost 9 bases, and 7 bases lay in between. Germline CDR1 reads SNHLY; CDR2 reads FYNNEI. CDR3 length equals 11 residues. CDR3 nucleotide sequence: TGTGCCAGCAGTGAATACCTCGCCCAGTACTTC. It translates to CASSEYLAQYF. The entire variable domain, with the rest obtained from reference TRBV2 and TRBJ2-5, is as follows: EPEVTQTPSHQVTQMGQEVILRCVPISNHLYFYWYRQILGQKVEFLVSFYNNEISEKSEIFDDQFSVERPDGSNFTLKIRSTKLEDSAMYFCASSEYLAQYFGPGTRLLVL.

V and J are TRBV4-1 and TRBJ2-7, with 10 bases matching TRBD1. The CDR3 consists of 16 residues. V lost 4 bases, J lost 7 bases, and 13 bases stayed unmatched. Germline V CDR1 and CDR2: MGHRA, YSYEKL. The CDR3 DNA follows: TGCGCCAGCAGCCGGACGCTCCGGGACAGGGGCGCGGAGCAGTACTTC. It translates to CASSRTLRDRGAEQYF.

The rearrangement links TRBV25-1 to TRBJ1-1; no clear D. Trimming stripped 1 base from V and 4 bases from J, with 4 bases between. CDR1 MGHDK and CDR2 SYGVNS come from the germline V gene. The CDR3 loop spans 12 amino acids. Here the CDR3 DNA reads TGTGCCAGCAGTGAATGGGGCACTGAAGCTTTCTTT. Protein sequence: CASSEWGTEAFF.

This sequence joins TRBV27 and TRBJ2-3; D may correspond to TRBD1 or TRBD2 (5 bases each). Deletions cut 8 bases from V and 0 bases from J, with 15 bases between. This CDR3 region has 15 residues. The V gene's germline CDR1 is MNHEY and CDR2 SMNVEV (reference sequence). CDR3 bases: TGTGCCAGCCGCTCCTGGGACGCAAGCACAGATACGCAGTATTTT. Translated: CASRSWDASTDTQYF.

V usage is TRBV9 and J usage is TRBJ1-4, with D tentatively TRBD1 (5 bases). The CDR3 length is 12 residues. Germline V lookup: CDR1 SGDLS, CDR2 YYNGEE. Trimming took off 0 bases at V and 11 bases at J, with 8 bases between the two ends. DNA for the CDR3: TGTGCCAGCAGCGTAGATGGGGGGAAACTGTTTTTT. Its translation is CASSVDGGKLFF. Combining the CDR3 with reference TRBV9 and TRBJ1-4 gives the whole variable domain DSGVTQTPKHLITATGQRVTLRCSPRSGDLSVYWYQQSLDQGLQFLIQYYNGEERAKGNILERFSAQQFPDLHSELNLSSLELGDSALYFCASSVDGGKLFFGSGTQLSVL.

This chain connects TRBV7-8 to TRBJ2-3, with TRBD1 as a possible D gene (5 bases). Germline V gene lookup returns CDR1 SGHVS and CDR2 FQNEAQ. Trimming took off 5 bases at V and 2 bases at J, with 17 bases between the two ends. The CDR3 extends over 16 amino acids. This chain's CDR3 is CASSPLTDTLTDTQYF. The CDR3 coding sequence is TGTGCCAGCAGCCCGCTGACAGACACCCTCACAGATACGCAGTATTTT.

This chain uses TRBV11-2 with TRBJ2-1; 15 positions match TRBD2. This CDR3 region has 17 residues. Looked up from germline, CDR1 is SGHAT and CDR2 is FQNNGV. The trim removed 5 bases at V and 6 bases at J, leaving 8 bases unmatched. CDR3 coding DNA: TGTGCCAGCAGCCCAGGACTAGCGGGGGGGCGAAGCAATGAGCAGTTCTTC. It codes for CASSPGLAGGRSNEQFF.

This chain joins TRBV29-1 and TRBJ2-3; possible D gene TRBD1, 5 bases. Per germline, CDR1 SQVTM and CDR2 ANQGSEA. Between the trimmed V and J ends, which lost 7 bases and 1 base, there was a span of 18 bases. The CDR3 loop spans 15 amino acids. In DNA form, the CDR3 reads TGCAGCGCCTCGGACCCCCAGGGCGGCACAGATACGCAGTATTTT. Translation: CSASDPQGGTDTQYF.